This TCR beta chain was obtained from a study of blood T cell repertoires in COVID-19. Across the study: In each case, the material was cDNA or gDNA derived from T cells, B-cell-depleted T cells, or PBMCs.

Some clones are missing from TCRdb's copy, which holds only in-frame ones; the method was immunoSEQ multiplex PCR. Among about 48,000 clones listed, 65% to 90% were seen once. Looked up from germline, CDR1 is ENHRY and CDR2 is SYGVKD. The junction had 5 bases not matched to a gene; V was cut back by 6 bases and J by 2 bases. CDR3 length: 14 residues. Only one count was recorded for this clone. The receptor was derived from a woman older than 75 with COVID-19, enrolled during active disease. This chain links TRBV10-3 with TRBJ2-7, with TRBD1 matching 9 bases. The sample comprised peripheral blood. The CDR3 here is CAISLGQGTYEQYF. The CDR3 bases are TGTGCCATCAGCTTGGGACAGGGAACCTACGAGCAGTACTTC.